The 3 T cell receptor beta chains listed next were all sequenced from one sample in a study of cytomegalovirus exposure and HLA in healthy donors. The PCR made use of 60 Vbeta and 13 Jbeta primers. Clones were sequenced by immunoSEQ multiplex PCR, and TCRdb holds only the in-frame ones, with some missing. The table lists more than 50,000 clones, approximately 71% of them singletons, with about 23% in the top ten. The sequencing input was PBMCs. The receptors shown here come from a man aged 50 to 60 in good health and CMV-seropositive.

The chain combines TRBV28 with TRBJ2-2, with D perhaps matching TRBD1 (5 bases). V lost 2 bases, J lost 6 bases, and 10 bases lay in between. Germline V gene data show CDR1 as MDHEN and CDR2 as SYDVKM. The CDR3 length is 14 residues. This chain's CDR3 is CASSLQGGPGELFF. The CDR3, as DNA: TGTGCCAGCAGTTTACAGGGTGGGCCCGGGGAGCTGTTTTTT.

This clone was observed a single time. The chain is built from TRBV4-2 and TRBJ2-3; D gene uncertain. This CDR3 is 15 amino acids long. Trimming shortened V by 0 bases and J by 3 bases, and 10 bases separated the two germline ends. Germline V gene lookup returns CDR1 LGHNA and CDR2 YNFKEQ. The CDR3 loop is CASSQDTESTDTQYF. The CDR3 nucleotides read TGTGCCAGCAGCCAAGATACAGAATCGACAGATACGCAGTATTTT.

This chain links TRBV15 with TRBJ2-5; perhaps TRBD1 as D (6 bases). The CDR3 is made up of 15 amino acids. Trimming left V 0 bases short and J 4 bases short, with 12 bases between. Germline V gene lookup returns CDR1 LNHNV and CDR2 YYDKDF (reference sequence). CDR3 region: CATSRDRGWGETQYF. As DNA, the CDR3 is TGTGCCACCAGCAGAGACAGGGGATGGGGAGAGACCCAGTACTTC.